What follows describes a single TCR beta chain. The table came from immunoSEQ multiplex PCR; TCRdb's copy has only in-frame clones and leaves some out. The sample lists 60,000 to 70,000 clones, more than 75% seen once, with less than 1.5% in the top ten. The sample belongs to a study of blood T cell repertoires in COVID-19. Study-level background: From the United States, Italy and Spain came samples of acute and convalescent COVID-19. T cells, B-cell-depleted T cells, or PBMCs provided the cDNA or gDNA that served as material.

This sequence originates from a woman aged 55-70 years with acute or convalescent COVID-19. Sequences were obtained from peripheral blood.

CDR3 coding DNA: TGTGCCAGCAGCCTGGGTTCAGGTTTGAATGAGCAGTTCTTC. Its translation: CASSLGSGLNEQFF. The chain is built from TRBV3-1 (or the pseudogene TRBV3-2) and TRBJ2-1; D remains unclear. CDR1 is LGHDT, CDR2 YNNKEL, per germline (reference sequence). This CDR3 has 14 amino acids. The V and J ends lost 4 bases and 7 bases respectively, with 14 bases between them.